This T cell receptor (beta chain) was recovered during a study of naive and memory T cell subsets. Losses at the gene ends were 1 base for V and 7 bases for J; bases not matched to a gene: 6. The CDR3 totals 15 residues. The germline CDR1 and CDR2 sequences are LGHDT and YNNKEL (reference sequence). This clonotype appeared a few times. Antigen unknown. Whole-study results and caveats: Naive repertoires, especially CD8, held a few larger clonotypes, possibly memory cells re-expressing CD45RA.

Both TRBC1 and TRBC2 were covered by a beta constant-region primer of two equimolar oligonucleotides. Nested alpha and beta constant-region primers with the SP2 primer drove four PCR rounds on ligated cDNA. TCRdb recomputed calls from the UMI-ligation and nested PCR reads with MiXCR, one row per CDR3 protein. The sample holds around 93,000 distinct CDR3 sequences, around 11% seen once. The source of this sequence is a human donor in good health. The material sequenced was naive CD4+ T cells from blood. The rearrangement uses TRBV3-1 and TRBJ1-5; 8 nucleotides agree with TRBD1. CDR3 sequence (DNA): TGTGCCAGCAGCCAAGGAGGACAGGGAAGGCAGCCCCAGCATTTT. This translates into CASSQGGQGRQPQHF.